This T cell receptor (beta chain) is drawn from a study of cytomegalovirus exposure and HLA in healthy donors. General study points: In a later analysis, DRB1 alleles had the most associated TCRs; HLA-C alleles the fewest. Later genetic work tied a missense DCLRE1C variant to beta-chain V and J trimming.

The PCR ran on 60 Vbeta and 13 Jbeta primers. The protocol was immunoSEQ multiplex PCR, while the TCRdb copy is restricted to in-frame clones and leaves out a portion. Here the sample spans 140,000 or so clones, 75% to 85% being singletons. The CDR3 has 14 residues. V lost 5 bases, J lost 5 bases, and 15 bases lay in between. The germline CDR1 and CDR2 sequences are LNHDA and SQIVND (reference sequence). A note on this clone: The antigen remains undetermined.

The source is a woman aged 18-30 years in good health and CMV-seropositive. Sequenced input: PBMCs. This rearrangement joins TRBV19 to TRBJ1-2; a weak D match, TRBD1 (6 bases). The CDR3 sequence is CASSLGQRRYGYTF. The DNA of the CDR3 is TGTGCCAGTAGTTTAGGACAGAGGAGATATGGCTACACCTTC.